Shown below are 4 T cell receptor beta chains from a single sample sequenced in a study of shared clonotypes between healthy human individuals. The naive CD8 fraction comprised CD45RO-negative cells positively selected for CCR7 and excluded terminally differentiated effector memory CD45RA+ cells. Here immunoSEQ multiplex PCR was the method, and the copy in TCRdb shows in-frame clones only, minus some. The sample holds more than 550,000 clones, about 91% seen once. The specimen sequenced was naive CD8+ T cells sorted from blood. These receptors all come from a man younger than 40 in good health.

The gene calls are TRBV10-3 and TRBJ2-3; 8 nucleotides align to TRBD2. V was clipped by 0 bases and J by 0 bases; unmatched bases: 8. The CDR3 sequence is 18 residues long. The germline V gene has CDR1 ENHRY and CDR2 SYGVKD. The CDR3 DNA follows: TGTGCCATCAGTGAGTCTCGGGGCGGGAGGAGGAGCACAGATACGCAGTATTTT. Encoded protein: CAISESRGGRRSTDTQYF.

This chain links TRBV27 with TRBJ2-7, with TRBD1 as a possible D gene (5 bases). Looked up from germline, CDR1 is MNHEY and CDR2 is SMNVEV (reference sequence). Trimming cost V 5 bases and J 0 bases, with 14 bases left between them. The CDR3 spans 15 residues. CDR3 sequence (DNA): TGTGCCAGCAGTCCCCGTTGGGGCAGCTCCTACGAGCAGTACTTC. It translates to CASSPRWGSSYEQYF.

The rearrangement joins TRBV11-3 to TRBJ2-5; D unresolved. The CDR3 has 13 residues. Deletions cut 3 bases from V and 4 bases from J, with 9 bases between. Germline CDR1 reads SGHNT; CDR2 reads YENEEA. The CDR3 DNA sequence: TGTGCCAGCAGCTTTTGGGTAGGAGAGACCCAGTACTTC. Translation gives CASSFWVGETQYF. Full variable domain (rest looked up from reference TRBV11-3 and TRBJ2-5): EAGVVQSPRYKIIEKKQPVAFWCNPISGHNTLYWYLQNLGQGPELLIRYENEEAVDDSQLPKDRFSAERLKGVDSTLKIQPAELGDSAVYLCASSFWVGETQYFGPGTRLLVL.

V is TRBV10-1 and J is TRBJ2-1; no clear D gene. Germline CDR1 and CDR2: WNHNN and SYGVQD (reference sequence). Trimming left V 0 bases short and J 2 bases short, with 11 bases between. The CDR3 has 16 residues. The chain's CDR3 is CASSESVTAAYNEQFF. As DNA, the CDR3 is TGCGCCAGCAGTGAGTCGGTAACCGCCGCCTACAATGAGCAGTTCTTC.